In this sample, the clone carrying this T cell receptor (beta chain) turned up a few times. The antigen remains undetermined. Documented treatment: approximately 10-day PBMC culture with coronavirus spike peptide pools or control peptides (ViraFEST assay). The data belong to a study of vaccination and CD4 T cells after COVID-19. Study-level information: At a median approximately 70 days (range 14 to 241) after dose two, post-vaccine samples were obtained.

The length of the CDR3 is 17 residues. The V segment lost 5 bases and the J segment 1 base; nucleotides outside the gene matches: 12. Looked up from germline, CDR1 is MNHNS and CDR2 is SASEGT. General observations from the study: Spike mono-reactive clones accounted for 304 of the 307 vaccine-specific clones found in convalescent patients.

The study sequenced cultured CD4+ T cell DNA using the Oncomine TCR Beta short-read assay. Via MiXCR, TCRdb re-called the PCR reads, giving one row per CDR3 protein. The repertoire has some 3,900 distinct CDR3 sequences, around two fifths of them found once; the top ten carry approximately 54%. The sample consisted of CD4+ T cells from blood, cultured in vitro. The chain links TRBV6-1 to TRBJ1-1; 8 positions agree with TRBD1. The TCR was taken from a human donor who had recovered from COVID-19. CDR3 residues: CASSPILGQGPNTEAFF. DNA of the CDR3: TGTGCCAGCAGTCCCATTTTAGGACAGGGTCCGAACACTGAAGCTTTCTTT.